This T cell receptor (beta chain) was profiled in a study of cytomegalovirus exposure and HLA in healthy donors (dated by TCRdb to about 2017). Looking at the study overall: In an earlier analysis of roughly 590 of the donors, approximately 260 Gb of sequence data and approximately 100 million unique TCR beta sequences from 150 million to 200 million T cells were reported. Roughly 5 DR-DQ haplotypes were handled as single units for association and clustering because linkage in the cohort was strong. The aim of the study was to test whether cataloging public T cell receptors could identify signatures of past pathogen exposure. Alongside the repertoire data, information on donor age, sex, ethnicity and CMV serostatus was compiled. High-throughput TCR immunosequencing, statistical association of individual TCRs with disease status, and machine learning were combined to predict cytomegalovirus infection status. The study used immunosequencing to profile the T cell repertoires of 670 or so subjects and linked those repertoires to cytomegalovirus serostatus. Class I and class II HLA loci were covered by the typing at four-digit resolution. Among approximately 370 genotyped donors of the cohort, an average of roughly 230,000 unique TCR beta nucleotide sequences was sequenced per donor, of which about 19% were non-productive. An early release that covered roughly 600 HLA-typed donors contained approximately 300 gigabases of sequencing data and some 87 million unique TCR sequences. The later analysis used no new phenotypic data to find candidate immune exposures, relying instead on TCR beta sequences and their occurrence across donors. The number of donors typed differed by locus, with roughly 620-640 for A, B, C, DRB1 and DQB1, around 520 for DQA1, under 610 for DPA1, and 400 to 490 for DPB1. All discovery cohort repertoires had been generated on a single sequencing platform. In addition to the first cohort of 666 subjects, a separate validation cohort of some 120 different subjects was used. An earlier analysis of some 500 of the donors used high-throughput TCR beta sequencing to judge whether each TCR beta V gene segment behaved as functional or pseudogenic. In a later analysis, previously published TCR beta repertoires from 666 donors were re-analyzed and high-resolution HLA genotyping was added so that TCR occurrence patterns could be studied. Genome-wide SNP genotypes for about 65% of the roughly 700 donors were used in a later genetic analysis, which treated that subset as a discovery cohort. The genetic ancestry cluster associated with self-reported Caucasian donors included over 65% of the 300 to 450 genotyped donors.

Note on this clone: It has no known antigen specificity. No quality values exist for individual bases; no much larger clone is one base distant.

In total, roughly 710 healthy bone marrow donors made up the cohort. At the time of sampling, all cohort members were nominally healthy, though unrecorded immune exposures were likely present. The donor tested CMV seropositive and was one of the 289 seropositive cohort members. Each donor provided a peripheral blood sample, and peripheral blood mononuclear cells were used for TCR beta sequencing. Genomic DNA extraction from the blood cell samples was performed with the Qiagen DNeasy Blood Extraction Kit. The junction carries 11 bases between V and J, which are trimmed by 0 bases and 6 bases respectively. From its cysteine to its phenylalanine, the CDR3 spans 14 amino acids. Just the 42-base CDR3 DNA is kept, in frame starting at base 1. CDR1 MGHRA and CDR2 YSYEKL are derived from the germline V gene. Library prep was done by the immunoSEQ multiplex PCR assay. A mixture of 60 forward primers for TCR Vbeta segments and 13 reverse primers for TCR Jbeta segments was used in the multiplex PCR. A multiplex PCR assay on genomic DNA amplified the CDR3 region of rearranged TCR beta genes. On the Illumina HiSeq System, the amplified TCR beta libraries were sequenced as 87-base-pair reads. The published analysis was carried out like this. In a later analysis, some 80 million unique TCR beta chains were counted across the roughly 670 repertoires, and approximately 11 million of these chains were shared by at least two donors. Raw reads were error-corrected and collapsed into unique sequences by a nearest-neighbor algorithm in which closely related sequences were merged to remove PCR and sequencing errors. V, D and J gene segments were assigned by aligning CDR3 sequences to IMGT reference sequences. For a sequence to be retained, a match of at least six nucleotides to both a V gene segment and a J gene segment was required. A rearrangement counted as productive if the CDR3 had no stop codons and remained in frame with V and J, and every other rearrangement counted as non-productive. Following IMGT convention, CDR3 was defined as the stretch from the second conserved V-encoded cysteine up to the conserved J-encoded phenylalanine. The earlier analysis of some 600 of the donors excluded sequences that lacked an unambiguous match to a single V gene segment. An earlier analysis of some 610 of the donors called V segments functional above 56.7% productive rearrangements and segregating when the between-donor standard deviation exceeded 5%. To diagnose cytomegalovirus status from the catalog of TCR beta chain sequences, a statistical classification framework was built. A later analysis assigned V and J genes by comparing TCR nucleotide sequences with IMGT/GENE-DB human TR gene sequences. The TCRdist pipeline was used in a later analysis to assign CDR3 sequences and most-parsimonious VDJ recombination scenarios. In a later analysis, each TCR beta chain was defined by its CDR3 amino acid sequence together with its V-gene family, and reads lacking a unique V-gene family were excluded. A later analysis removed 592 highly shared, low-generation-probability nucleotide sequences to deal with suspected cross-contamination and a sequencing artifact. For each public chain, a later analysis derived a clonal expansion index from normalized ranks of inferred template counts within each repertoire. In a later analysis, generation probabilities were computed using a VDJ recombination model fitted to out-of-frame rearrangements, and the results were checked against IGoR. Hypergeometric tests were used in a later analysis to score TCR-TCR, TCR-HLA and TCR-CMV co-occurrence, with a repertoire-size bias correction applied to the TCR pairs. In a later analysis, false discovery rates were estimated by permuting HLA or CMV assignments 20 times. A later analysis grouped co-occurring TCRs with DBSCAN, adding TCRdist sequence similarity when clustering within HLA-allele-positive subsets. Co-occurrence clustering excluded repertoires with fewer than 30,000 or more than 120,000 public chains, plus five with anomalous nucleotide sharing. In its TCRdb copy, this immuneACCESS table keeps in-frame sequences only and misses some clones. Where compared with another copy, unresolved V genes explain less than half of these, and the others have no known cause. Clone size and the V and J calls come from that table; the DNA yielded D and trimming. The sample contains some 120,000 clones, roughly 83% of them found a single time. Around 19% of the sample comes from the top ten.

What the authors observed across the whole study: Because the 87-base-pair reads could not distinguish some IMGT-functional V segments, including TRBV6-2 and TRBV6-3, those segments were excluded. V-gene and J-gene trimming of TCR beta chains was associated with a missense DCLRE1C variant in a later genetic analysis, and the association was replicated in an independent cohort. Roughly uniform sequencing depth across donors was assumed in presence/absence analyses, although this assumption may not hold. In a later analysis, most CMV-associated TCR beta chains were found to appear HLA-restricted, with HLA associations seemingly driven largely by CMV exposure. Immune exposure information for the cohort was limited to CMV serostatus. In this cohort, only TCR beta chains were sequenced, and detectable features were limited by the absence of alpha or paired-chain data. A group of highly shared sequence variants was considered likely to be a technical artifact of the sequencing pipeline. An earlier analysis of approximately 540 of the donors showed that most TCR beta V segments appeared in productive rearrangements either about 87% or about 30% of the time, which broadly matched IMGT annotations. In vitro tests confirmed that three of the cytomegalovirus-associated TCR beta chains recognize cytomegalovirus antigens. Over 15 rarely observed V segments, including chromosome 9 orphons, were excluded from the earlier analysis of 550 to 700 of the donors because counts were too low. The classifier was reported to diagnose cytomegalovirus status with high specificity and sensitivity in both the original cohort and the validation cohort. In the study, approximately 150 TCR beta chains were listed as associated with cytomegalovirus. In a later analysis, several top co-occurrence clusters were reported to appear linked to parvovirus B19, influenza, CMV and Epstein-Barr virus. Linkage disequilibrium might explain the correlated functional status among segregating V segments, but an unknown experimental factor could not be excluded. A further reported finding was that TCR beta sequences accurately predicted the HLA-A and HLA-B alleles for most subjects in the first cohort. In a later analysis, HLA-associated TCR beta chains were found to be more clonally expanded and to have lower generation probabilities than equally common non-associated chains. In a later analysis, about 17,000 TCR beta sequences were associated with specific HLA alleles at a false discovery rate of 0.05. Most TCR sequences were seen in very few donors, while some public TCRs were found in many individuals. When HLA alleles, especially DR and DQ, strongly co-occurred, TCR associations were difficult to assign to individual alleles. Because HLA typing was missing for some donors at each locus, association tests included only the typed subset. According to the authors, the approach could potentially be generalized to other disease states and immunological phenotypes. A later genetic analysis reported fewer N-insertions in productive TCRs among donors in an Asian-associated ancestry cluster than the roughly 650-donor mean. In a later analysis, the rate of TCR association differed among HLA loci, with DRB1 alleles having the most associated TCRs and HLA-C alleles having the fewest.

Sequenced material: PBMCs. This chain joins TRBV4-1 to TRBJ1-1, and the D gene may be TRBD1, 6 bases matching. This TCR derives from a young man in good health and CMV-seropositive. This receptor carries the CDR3 CASSQEQGTPEAFF. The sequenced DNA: TGCGCCAGCAGCCAAGAACAGGGCACCCCTGAAGCTTTCTTT.